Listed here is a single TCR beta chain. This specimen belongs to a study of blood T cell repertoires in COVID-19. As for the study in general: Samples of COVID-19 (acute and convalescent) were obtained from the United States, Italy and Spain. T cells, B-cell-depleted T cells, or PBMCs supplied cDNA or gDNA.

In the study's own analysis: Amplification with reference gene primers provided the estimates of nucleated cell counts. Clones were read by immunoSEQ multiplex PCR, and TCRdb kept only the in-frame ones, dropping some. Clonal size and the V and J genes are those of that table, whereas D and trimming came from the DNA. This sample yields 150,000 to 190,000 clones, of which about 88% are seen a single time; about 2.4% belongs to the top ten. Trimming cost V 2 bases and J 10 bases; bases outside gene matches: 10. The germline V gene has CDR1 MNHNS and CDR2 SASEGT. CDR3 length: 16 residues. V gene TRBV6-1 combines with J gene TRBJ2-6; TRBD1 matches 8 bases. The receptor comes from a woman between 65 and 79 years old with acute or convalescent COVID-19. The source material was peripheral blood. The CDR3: CASSEPGTGLRNVLTF. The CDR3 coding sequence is TGTGCCAGCAGTGAACCCGGGACAGGCCTGAGGAACGTCCTGACTTTC.